This T cell receptor (beta chain) is from a study of blood T cell repertoires in COVID-19 (TCRdb year 2020). With regard to the full study: Samples from collaborators originated in the United States, Italy and Spain and spanned both the acute and convalescent phases of COVID-19. The material from the prospective study consisted of cDNA or gDNA derived from T cells, B-cell-depleted T cells, or PBMCs. Subjects who had been exposed to COVID-19, were actively infected with it, or had recovered from it provided the deeply sampled blood TCRbeta repertoires that made up the dataset. The repertoires were made available in a free public database intended to serve as a resource for research on the immune response to SARS-CoV-2. The samples were drawn from two sources: the first 160 participants of the ongoing ImmuneRACE study, and some 1,300 subjects contributed by 6 global collaborators. Nearly every sample came with metadata listing a de-identified subject ID, COVID-19 status, age in years and sex. Where HLA class I and class II types were available, the types were taken from metadata supplied by the sample provider, not from assay-based typing.

Turning to this clone: Its target antigen remains unknown. No base qualities exist here, and no much larger clone lies one base off it.

Enrolling through a virtual design, the prospective study's participants ranged in age from roughly 18 to 90 years and lived across roughly 23 United States geographic areas. Cohort assignment in the prospective study relied on participant-reported clinical history from a screening survey and a study questionnaire. In the prospective study, mobile phlebotomists collected whole blood, serum and a nasopharyngeal or oropharyngeal swab from each participant. Participants in the prospective study had the option to provide additional blood draws and questionnaires over a roughly 2-month period. Before DNA extraction, prospective study blood samples were shipped either frozen or at room temperature. Results and caveats for the whole study, not just this receptor: The amount of clinical and demographic metadata varied by source and participant and was provided uncurated.

The immunoSEQ Assay, a bias-controlled multiplex PCR, was used to amplify TCRbeta CDR3 regions from genomic DNA. The original methods were these. The number of nucleated cells in each sample was estimated by amplification of reference gene primers within the assay. Sequence reads were collapsed and filtered to measure the absolute abundance of every unique TCRbeta CDR3 rearrangement. For each sample, productive Simpson clonality was calculated as the square root of Simpson's diversity index over productive rearrangements. TCRdb retrieved this table from immuneACCESS and kept in-frame rearrangements only. Not all clones are present; in checked studies, unresolved V genes account for under half, and no reason is known for the remainder. From that table come the V and J calls and clone size; the DNA was used to work out D and trimming. The table for this sample lists about 220,000 clones; more than 80% of them were counted only once. The ten biggest clones cover around 3.2% of the sample.

From the cysteine up to the phenylalanine, the CDR3 has a length of 13 residues. The DNA shown is the 39-base CDR3, in frame from base 1. The germline V gene (reference sequence) yields SEHNR for CDR1 and FQNEAQ for CDR2. Deletion took 4 bases off V and 3 bases off J, with a span of 9 bases between the germline ends. The specimen sequenced was PBMCs or T cells enriched from blood (not recorded which). The sequence links TRBV7-9 to TRBJ1-1; no D segment can be confidently identified. This receptor was identified in a woman between 18 and 29 years old in a cohort exposed to, infected with or recovered from COVID-19 (not recorded which). The DNA sequence is TGTGCCAGCAGCTCAATGGGAGACACTGAAGCTTTCTTT. It encodes CASSSMGDTEAFF. Here the CDR3 is joined to the reference TRBV7-9 and TRBJ1-1 genes, and the full variable domain is: DTGVSQNPRHKITKRGQNVTFRCDPISEHNRLYWYRQTLGQGPEFLTYFQNEAQLEKSRLLSDRFSAERPKGSFSTLEIQRTEQGDSAMYLCASSSMGDTEAFFGQGTRLTVV.